Presented here are 4 T cell receptor beta chains from one specimen sequenced in a study of regulatory dendritic cells for organ transplantation. Clones were read by immunoSEQ multiplex PCR, and TCRdb kept only the in-frame ones, dropping some. This table has 20,000 to 25,000 clones, 80% to 90% appearing once. Sorted T cells were CFSE-labeled and cultured 5 days with allogeneic regulatory or mature dendritic cells at 1:10. Their antigens remain unidentified. Sequencing input: naive CD4+ T cells from blood cultured with regulatory dendritic cells. Regarding subset: CD45RA+ naive T cells. These receptors all come from a human donor in good health.

This chain links TRBV27 with TRBJ2-3; TRBD1 agrees at 7 bases. Germline values: CDR1 MNHEY, CDR2 SMNVEV (reference sequence). This CDR3 is built from 18 residues. The trim removed 6 bases at V and 2 bases at J, leaving 17 bases unmatched. The CDR3 sequence: CASSIKSTDRRYTDTQYF. The CDR3 coding sequence is TGTGCCAGCAGCATAAAATCTACGGACAGGCGGTACACAGATACGCAGTATTTT.

The genes are TRBV7-2 and TRBJ2-3, with 12 bases lining up with TRBD2. V shed 3 bases, J shed 6 bases, and the junction held 4 bases outside the gene matches. CDR1 is SGHTA, CDR2 FQGNSA, per germline. CDR3 length equals 15 residues. CDR3 DNA: TGTGCCAGCAGCTTGATGGGACTAGCGGGTGATACGCAGTATTTT. It translates to CASSLMGLAGDTQYF.

The chain uses TRBV6-4 and TRBJ2-6; a weak D match, TRBD1 (6 bases). Germline V lookup: CDR1 MRHNA, CDR2 SNTAGT. Trimming removed 4 bases at V and 2 bases at J, with 6 bases between. The CDR3 runs 14 residues. CDR3 sequence (DNA): TGTGCCAGCAGTGGGACAGCTGGGGCCAACGTCCTGACTTTC. This translates into CASSGTAGANVLTF.

The rearrangement links TRBV5-4 to TRBJ2-5; TRBD1 matches at 8 bases. The germline V gene has CDR1 SGHNT and CDR2 YYREEE (reference sequence). This CDR3 contains 13 residues. Trimming removed 3 bases from V and 5 bases from J; junction bases left unmatched: 3. The CDR3 loop is CASSSTGVETQYF. CDR3 sequence (DNA): TGTGCCAGCAGCTCGACAGGGGTTGAGACCCAGTACTTC.